This TCR beta chain is drawn from a study of Ad26.COV2.S vaccination and SARS-CoV-2 variants. Study-level information: Intramuscular Ad26.COV2.S doses were given once or twice, 56 days apart.

Germline CDR1 reads SSHAT; CDR2 reads FNYEAQ (reference sequence). This CDR3 is 15 amino acids long. Concerning this clone: Antigen unknown. One end of the junction does not line up with germline, which may come from a read error.

TCRdb's copy holds only in-frame clones and misses some; the assay was immunoSEQ multiplex PCR. The sample comprises hundreds of thousands of clones, roughly nine tenths of which are singletons, and over 1.3% rests with the top ten. The treatment is: roughly 19 received Ad26.COV2.S at low or high dose, single or two shots; about 5 received placebo; per-sample allocation not given. Samples analyzed were those drawn on day 63 after the first vaccine or placebo injection. The study, taken as a whole, reports: The placebo group had lower spike-specific TCR breadth than the vaccine recipients did.

The TCR originated in a person aged 18-60 years who received the Ad26.COV2.S COVID-19 vaccine or a placebo. This specimen was peripheral blood, taken in a trial of Ad26.COV2.S vaccine versus placebo. This sequence joins TRBV7-7 and TRBJ2-2, with D unclear. In DNA form, the CDR3 reads TGTGCTAGCAGCTCACACGTCCTTACAACCGGGGAGCTGTTTTTT. Translated: CASSSHVLTTGELFF.